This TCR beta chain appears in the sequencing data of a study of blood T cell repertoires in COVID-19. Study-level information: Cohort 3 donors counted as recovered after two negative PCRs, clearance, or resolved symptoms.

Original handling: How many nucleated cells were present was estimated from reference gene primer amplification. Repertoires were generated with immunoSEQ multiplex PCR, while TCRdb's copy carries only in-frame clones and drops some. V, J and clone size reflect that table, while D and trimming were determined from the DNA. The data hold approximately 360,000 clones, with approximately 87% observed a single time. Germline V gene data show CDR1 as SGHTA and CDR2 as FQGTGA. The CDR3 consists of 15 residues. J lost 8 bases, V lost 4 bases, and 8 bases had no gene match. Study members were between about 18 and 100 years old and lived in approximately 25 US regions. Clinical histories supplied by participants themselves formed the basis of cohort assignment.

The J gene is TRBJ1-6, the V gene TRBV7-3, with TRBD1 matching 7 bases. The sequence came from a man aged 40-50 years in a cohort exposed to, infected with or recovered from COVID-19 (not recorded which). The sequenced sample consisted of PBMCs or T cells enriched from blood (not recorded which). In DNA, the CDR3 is TGTGCCAGCAGCTCAACAGGGGCGCTGGATTCACCCCTCCACTTT. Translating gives CASSSTGALDSPLHF.